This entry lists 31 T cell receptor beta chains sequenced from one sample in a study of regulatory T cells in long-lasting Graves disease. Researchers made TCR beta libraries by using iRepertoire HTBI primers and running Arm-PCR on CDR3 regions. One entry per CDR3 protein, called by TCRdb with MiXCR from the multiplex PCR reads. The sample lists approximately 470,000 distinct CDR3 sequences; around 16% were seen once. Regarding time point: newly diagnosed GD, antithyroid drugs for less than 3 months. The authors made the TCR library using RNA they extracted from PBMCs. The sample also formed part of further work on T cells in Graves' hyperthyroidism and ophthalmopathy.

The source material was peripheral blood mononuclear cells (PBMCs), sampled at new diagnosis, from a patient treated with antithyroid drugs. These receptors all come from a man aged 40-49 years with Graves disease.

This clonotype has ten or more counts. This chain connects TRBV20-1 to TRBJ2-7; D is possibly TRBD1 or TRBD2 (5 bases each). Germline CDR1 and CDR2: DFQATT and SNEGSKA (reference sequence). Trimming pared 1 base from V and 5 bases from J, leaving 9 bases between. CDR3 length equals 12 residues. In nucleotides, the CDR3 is TGCAGTGCTAGAGGGGGGAGCGACGAGCAGTACTTC. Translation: CSARGGSDEQYF.

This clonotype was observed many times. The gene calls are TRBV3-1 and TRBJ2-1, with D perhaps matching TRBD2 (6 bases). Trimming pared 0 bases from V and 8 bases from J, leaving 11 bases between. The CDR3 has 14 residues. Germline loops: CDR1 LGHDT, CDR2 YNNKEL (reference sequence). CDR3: CASSQEWAGYEQFF. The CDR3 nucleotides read TGTGCCAGCAGCCAAGAATGGGCGGGGTATGAGCAGTTCTTC.

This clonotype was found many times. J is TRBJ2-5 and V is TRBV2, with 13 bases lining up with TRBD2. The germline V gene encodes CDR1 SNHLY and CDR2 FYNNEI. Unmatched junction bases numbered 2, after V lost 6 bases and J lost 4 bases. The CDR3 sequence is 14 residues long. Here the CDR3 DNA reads TGTGCCAGCAGACTAGCGGGGGGGGGAGAGACCCAGTACTTC. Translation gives CASRLAGGGETQYF.

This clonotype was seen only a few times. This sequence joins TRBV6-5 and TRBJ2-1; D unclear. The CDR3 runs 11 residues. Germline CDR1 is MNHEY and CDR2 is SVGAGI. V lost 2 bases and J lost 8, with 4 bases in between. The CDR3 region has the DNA TGTGCCAGCAGTTACGGAGATGAGCAGTTCTTC. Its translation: CASSYGDEQFF.

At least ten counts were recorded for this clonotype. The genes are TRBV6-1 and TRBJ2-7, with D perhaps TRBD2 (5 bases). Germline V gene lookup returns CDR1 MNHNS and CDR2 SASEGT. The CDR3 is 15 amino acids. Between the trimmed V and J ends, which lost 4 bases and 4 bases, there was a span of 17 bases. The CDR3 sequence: CASSASPRTFYEQYF. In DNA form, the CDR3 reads TGTGCCAGCAGTGCCTCCCCCCGGACTTTTTACGAGCAGTACTTC.

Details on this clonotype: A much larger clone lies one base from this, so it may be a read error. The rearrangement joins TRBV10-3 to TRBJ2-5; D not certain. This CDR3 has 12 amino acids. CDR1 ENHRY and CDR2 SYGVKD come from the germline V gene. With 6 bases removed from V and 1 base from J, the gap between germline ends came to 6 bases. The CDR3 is CAIRGIQETQYF. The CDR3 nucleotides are TGTGCCATCAGGGGGATCCAAGAGACCCAGTACTTC.

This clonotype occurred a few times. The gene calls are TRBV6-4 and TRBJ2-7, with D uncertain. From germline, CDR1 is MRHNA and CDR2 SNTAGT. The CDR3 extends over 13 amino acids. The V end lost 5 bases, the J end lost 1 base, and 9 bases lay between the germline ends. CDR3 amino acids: CASSPPQSYEQYF. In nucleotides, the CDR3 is TGTGCCAGCAGTCCCCCCCAGTCCTACGAGCAGTACTTC.

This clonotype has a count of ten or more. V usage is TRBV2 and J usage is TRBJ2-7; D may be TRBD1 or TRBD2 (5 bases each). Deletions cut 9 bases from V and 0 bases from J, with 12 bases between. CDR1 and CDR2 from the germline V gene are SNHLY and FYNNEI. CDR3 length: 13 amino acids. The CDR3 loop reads CASQRGASYEQYF. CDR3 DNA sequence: TGTGCCAGTCAGAGAGGGGCCTCCTACGAGCAGTACTTC.

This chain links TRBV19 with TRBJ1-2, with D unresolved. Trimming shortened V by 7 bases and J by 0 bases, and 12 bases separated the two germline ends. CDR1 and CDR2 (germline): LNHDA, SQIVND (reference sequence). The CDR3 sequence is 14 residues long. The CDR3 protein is CASKNGPANYGYTF. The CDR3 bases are TGTGCCAGTAAGAACGGCCCAGCTAACTATGGCTACACCTTC.

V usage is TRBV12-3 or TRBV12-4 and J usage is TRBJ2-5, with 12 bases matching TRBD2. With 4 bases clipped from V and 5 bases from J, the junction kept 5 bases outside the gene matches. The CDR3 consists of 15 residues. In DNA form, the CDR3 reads TGTGCCAGCAGTTATCTAGCGGGAGGGCCCGAGACCCAGTACTTC. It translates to CASSYLAGGPETQYF.

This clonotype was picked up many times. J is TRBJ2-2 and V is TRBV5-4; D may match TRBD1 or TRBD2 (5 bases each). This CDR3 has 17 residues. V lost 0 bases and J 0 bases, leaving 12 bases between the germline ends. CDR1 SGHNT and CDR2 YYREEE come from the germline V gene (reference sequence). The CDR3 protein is CASSLVPGPTNTGELFF. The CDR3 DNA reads TGTGCCAGCAGCTTGGTCCCGGGACCAACGAACACCGGGGAGCTGTTTTTT.

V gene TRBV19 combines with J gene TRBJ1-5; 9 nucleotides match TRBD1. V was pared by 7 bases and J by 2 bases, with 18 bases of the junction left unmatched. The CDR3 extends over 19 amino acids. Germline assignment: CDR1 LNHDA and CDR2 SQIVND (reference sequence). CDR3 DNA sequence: TGTGCCAGTATCGGCCAAACAGGGGGCGCCGGAGTAGGCAATCAGCCCCAGCATTTT. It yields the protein CASIGQTGGAGVGNQPQHF.

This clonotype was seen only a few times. DNA of the CDR3: TGTGCCAGCAGCTTGGCGGCTAATGAAAAACTGTTTTTT. Its translation is CASSLAANEKLFF. The V gene is TRBV7-9, the J gene TRBJ1-4; D is unresolved. This CDR3 has 13 amino acids. Germline V gives CDR1 SEHNR, CDR2 FQNEAQ (reference sequence). V lost 3 bases and J lost 3, with 5 bases in between.

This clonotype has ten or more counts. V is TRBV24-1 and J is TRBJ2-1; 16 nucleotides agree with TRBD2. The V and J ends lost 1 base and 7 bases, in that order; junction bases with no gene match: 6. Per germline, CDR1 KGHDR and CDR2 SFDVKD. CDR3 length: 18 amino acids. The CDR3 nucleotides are TGTGCCACCAGTGATTTAGGGACTAGCGGGAGGGTGAGGAATGAGCAGTTCTTC. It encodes CATSDLGTSGRVRNEQFF.

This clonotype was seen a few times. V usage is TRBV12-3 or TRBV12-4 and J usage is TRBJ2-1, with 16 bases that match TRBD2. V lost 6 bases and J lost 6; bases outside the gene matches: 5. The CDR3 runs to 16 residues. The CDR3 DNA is TGTGCCAGCAGAGAGGGACTAGCGGGGGGGGTCAATGAGCAGTTCTTC. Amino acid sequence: CASREGLAGGVNEQFF.

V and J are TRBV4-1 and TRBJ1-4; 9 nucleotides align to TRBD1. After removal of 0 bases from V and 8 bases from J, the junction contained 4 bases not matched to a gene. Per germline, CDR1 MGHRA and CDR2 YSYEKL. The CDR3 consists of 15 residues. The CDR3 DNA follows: TGCGCCAGCAGCCAAGACGGGACAGGGCACGAAAAACTGTTTTTT. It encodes CASSQDGTGHEKLFF.

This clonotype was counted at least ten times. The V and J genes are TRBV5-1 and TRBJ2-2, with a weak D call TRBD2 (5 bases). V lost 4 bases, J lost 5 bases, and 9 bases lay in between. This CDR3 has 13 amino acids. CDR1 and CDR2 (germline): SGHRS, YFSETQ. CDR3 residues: CASSTDFTGELFF. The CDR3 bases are TGCGCCAGCAGCACGGACTTTACCGGGGAGCTGTTTTTT.

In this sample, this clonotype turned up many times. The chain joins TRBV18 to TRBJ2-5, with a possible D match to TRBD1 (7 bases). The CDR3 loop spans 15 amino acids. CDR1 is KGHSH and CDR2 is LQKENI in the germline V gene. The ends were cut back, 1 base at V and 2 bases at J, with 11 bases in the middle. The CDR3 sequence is CASSPRTGGQETQYF. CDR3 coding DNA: TGTGCCAGCTCACCACGGACAGGAGGGCAAGAGACCCAGTACTTC. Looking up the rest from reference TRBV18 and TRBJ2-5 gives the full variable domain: NAGVMQNPRHLVRRRGQEARLRCSPMKGHSHVYWYRQLPEEGLKFMVYLQKENIIDESGMPKERFSAEFPKEGPSILRIQQVVRGDSAAYFCASSPRTGGQETQYFGPGTRLLVL.

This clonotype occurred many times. The CDR3 DNA sequence: TGCGCCAGCAGCTTGCCAGTAGAAGCCCAAGAGACCCAGTACTTC. The encoded protein is CASSLPVEAQETQYF. The rearrangement joins TRBV5-1 to TRBJ2-5; no clear D. The V and J ends lost 1 base and 1 base respectively, with 11 bases between them. CDR1 is SGHRS and CDR2 is YFSETQ in the germline V gene. The CDR3 sequence is 15 residues long.

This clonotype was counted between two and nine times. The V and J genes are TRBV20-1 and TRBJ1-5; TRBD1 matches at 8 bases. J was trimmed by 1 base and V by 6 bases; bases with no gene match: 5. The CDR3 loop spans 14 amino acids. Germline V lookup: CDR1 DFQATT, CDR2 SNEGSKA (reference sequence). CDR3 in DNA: TGCAGTGCCACCAGGGGGCCGAGCAATCAGCCCCAGCATTTT. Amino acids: CSATRGPSNQPQHF.

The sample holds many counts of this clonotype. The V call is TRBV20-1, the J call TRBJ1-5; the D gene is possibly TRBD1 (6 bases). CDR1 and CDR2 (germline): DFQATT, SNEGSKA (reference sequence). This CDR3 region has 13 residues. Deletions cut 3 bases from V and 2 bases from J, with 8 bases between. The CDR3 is CSARRQGNQPQHF. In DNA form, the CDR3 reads TGCAGTGCTAGGAGACAGGGCAATCAGCCCCAGCATTTT.

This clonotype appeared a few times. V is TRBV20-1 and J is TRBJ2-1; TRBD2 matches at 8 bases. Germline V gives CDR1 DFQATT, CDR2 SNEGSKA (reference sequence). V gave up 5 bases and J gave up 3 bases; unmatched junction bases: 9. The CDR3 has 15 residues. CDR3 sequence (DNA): TGCAGTGCTCGACCACTAGCGGAGTACTACAATGAGCAGTTCTTC. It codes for CSARPLAEYYNEQFF.

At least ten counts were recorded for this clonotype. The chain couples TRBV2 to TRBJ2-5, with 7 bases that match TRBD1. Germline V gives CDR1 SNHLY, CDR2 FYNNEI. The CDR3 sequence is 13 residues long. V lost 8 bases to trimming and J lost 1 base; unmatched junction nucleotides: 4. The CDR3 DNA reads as TGTGCCAGCGTACAGGGGATCCAAGAGACCCAGTACTTC. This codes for CASVQGIQETQYF. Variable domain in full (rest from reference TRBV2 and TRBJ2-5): EPEVTQTPSHQVTQMGQEVILRCVPISNHLYFYWYRQILGQKVEFLVSFYNNEISEKSEIFDDQFSVERPDGSNFTLKIRSTKLEDSAMYFCASVQGIQETQYFGPGTRLLVL.

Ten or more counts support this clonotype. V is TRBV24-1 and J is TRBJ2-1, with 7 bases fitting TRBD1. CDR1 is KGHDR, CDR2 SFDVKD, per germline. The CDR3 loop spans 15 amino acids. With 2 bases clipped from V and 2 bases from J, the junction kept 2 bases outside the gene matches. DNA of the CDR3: TGTGCCACCAGTGATTCGGGACAGCCCTACAATGAGCAGTTCTTC. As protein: CATSDSGQPYNEQFF.

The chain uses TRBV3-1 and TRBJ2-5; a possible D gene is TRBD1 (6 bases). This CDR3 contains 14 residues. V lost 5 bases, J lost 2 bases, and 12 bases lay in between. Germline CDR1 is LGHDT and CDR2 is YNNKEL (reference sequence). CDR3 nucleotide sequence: TGTGCCAGCAGCACCCGACAGGTACAAGAGACCCAGTACTTC. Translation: CASSTRQVQETQYF.

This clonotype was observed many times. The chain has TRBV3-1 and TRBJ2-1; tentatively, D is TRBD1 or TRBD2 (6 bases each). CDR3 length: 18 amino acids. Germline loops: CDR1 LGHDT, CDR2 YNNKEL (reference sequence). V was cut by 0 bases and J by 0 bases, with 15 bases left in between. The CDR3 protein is CASSQDQGTPSSYNEQFF. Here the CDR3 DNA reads TGTGCCAGCAGCCAAGATCAGGGGACTCCGAGCTCCTACAATGAGCAGTTCTTC.

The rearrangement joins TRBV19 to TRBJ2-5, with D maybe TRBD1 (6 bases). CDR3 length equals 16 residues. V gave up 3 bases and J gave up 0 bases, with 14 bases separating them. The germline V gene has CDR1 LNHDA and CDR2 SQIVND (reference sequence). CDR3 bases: TGTGCCAGTAGTATGTCAACAGGGAGTAACCAAGAGACCCAGTACTTC. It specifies CASSMSTGSNQETQYF. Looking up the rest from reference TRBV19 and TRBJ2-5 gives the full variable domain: DGGITQSPKYLFRKEGQNVTLSCEQNLNHDAMYWYRQDPGQGLRLIYYSQIVNDFQKGDIAEGYSVSREKKESFPLTVTSAQKNPTAFYLCASSMSTGSNQETQYFGPGTRLLVL.

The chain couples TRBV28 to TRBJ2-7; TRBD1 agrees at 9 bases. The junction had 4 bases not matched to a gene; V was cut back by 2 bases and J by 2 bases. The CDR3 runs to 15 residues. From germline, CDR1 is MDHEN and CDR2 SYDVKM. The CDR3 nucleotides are TGTGCCAGCAGTTTACGAGGGACAGGGCCCTACGAGCAGTACTTC. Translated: CASSLRGTGPYEQYF.

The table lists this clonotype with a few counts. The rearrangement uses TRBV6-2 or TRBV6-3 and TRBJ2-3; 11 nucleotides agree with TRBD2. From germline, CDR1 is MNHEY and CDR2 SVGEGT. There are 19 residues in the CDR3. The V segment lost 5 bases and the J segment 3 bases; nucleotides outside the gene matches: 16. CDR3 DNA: TGTGCCAGCAGTCTCGGGACTAGCGGAATTACTAGTTATACAGATACGCAGTATTTT. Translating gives CASSLGTSGITSYTDTQYF.

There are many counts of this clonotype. The CDR3 DNA sequence: TGTGCCTGGAGACCCACGAACACCGGGGAGCTGTTTTTT. Amino acids: CAWRPTNTGELFF. V is TRBV30 and J is TRBJ2-2; no reliable D call. The CDR3 has 13 amino acids. V was cut by 3 bases and J by 0 bases, with 5 bases left in between. Germline CDR1 and CDR2: GTSNPN and SVGIG (reference sequence).

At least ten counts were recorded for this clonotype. The CDR3 DNA reads as TGTGCCAGCAGCTTAAAGGGGTCGGGACTCGCTTCCCGACAGATAGCAGATACGCAGTATTTT. This gives the protein CASSLKGSGLASRQIADTQYF. The chain employs TRBV7-3 and TRBJ2-3, with D tentatively TRBD2 (6 bases). Trimming took 1 base from V and 4 from J, leaving 30 bases between them. Germline V lookup: CDR1 SGHTA, CDR2 FQGTGA. The length of the CDR3 is 21 residues.